This T cell receptor beta chain is drawn from a study of cytomegalovirus exposure and HLA in healthy donors. Whole-study context: A prior analysis found about 120 million unique TCR beta sequences from 150 million to 200 million T cells. The study's findings and limits: TCR beta chain V- and J-gene trimming was linked, in a later analysis, to a missense variant in DCLRE1C. At a 0.05 false discovery rate, a later analysis found around 15,000 TCR beta sequences to be associated with HLA alleles. Despite most TCR sequences being rare, some public TCRs occurred in many donors.

Worth noting for this clone: The antigen is not known.

Use of 60 Vbeta and 13 Jbeta primers characterized the PCR. Libraries were prepared by immunoSEQ multiplex PCR; TCRdb keeps only in-frame clonotypes and omits some of them. The table records around 170,000 clones, 75% to 90% of them present only once. Germline CDR1 and CDR2: MNHEY and SVGAGI. This CDR3 is built from 16 residues. The V end was cut by 2 bases, the J end by 4 bases, with 14 bases between. V and J are TRBV6-5 and TRBJ2-2; possible D gene TRBD1, 5 bases. This TCR was sampled from a woman aged 18-29 years in good health and CMV-seronegative. Sequenced: PBMCs. CDR3 sequence (DNA): TGTGCCAGCAGTTACGCCGGACACCAGACCACCGGGGAGCTGTTTTTT. Translating it yields CASSYAGHQTTGELFF.